Listed below are T cell receptor beta chains from one sample, sequenced in a study of T cell responses to AZD1222 COVID-19 vaccine. Assay: immunoSEQ multiplex PCR; the TCRdb copy retains only in-frame clones and omits some. The sample lists roughly 80,000 clones; roughly nine tenths were seen once. This sample comprised peripheral blood, obtained on day 0 of AZD1222 vaccination. The receptors stem from an adult in good health. The CDR3 runs from the conserved cysteine through the conserved F or W. A D gene is named only where the DNA matches it firmly. Clone size, where shown, is once, few, many, or a class for clones that have expanded.

>.|TRBJ1-2|TRBV20-1|.
TGCAGTGCTAGTGGCCTCCACCCGGGCTACACCTTC
CSASGLHPGYTF
>.|TRBJ1-5|TRBV28|TRBD1
TGTGCCAGCAATTCCCAGGGGGTTTTCCAGCATTTT
CASNSQGVFQHF
>.|TRBJ2-7|TRBV6-1|.
TGTGCCAGCAGTGACAGGTCCGGGGCCTACGAGCAGTACTTC
CASSDRSGAYEQYF
>once|TRBJ1-3|TRBV28|.
TGTGCCAGCAGTACCAGGGTTCTGGATGGAAACACCATATATTTT
CASSTRVLDGNTIYF
>once|TRBJ2-1|TRBV27|TRBD2
TGTGCCAGCAGTCCCTCGACTAGCGGGAGGCCTGGCGGTGAGCAGTTCTTC
CASSPSTSGRPGGEQFF
>once|TRBJ2-7|TRBV28|.
TGTGCCAGCATCAAACGGGGGAGGACCTACGAGCAGTACTTC
CASIKRGRTYEQYF
>.|TRBJ2-3|TRBV7-9|.
TGTGCCAGCAGCCTAGGACAGAGGACAACAGATACGCAGTATTTT
CASSLGQRTTDTQYF
>.|TRBJ2-5|TRBV19|TRBD2
TGTGCCAGTAGCCTGGGGGGGACTATCCAAGAGACCCAGTACTTC
CASSLGGTIQETQYF
>once|TRBJ2-7|TRBV6-2/TRBV6-3|.
TGTGCCAGCAGCACCGGGCCACTCTACGAGCAGTACTTC
CASSTGPLYEQYF
>once|TRBJ1-4|TRBV30|.
TGTGCCTGGTCAGGGCTTGAGGGTGAAAAACTGTTTTTT
CAWSGLEGEKLFF
>.|TRBJ1-6|TRBV5-1|.
TGCGCCAGCAGCTTAGAGGGGCCGGATTCTCCCCTCCACTTT
CASSLEGPDSPLHF
>.|TRBJ1-6|TRBV27|TRBD1
TGTGCCAGCAGTCTCAGGGGGCGCAATTCACCCCTCCACTTT
CASSLRGRNSPLHF
>.|TRBJ1-4|TRBV5-1|.
TGCGCCAGCAGCTTGTACGGCCAGGCAACTAATGAAAAACTGTTTTTT
CASSLYGQATNEKLFF
>.|TRBJ2-3|TRBV7-8|.
TGTGCCAGCAGCAAAGGCCGGGCGGCAGGCACAGATACGCAGTATTTT
CASSKGRAAGTDTQYF
>.|TRBJ1-6|TRBV5-1|.
TGCGCCAGCAGCCCCGGGTCGGAATCCTATAATTCACCCCTCCACTTT
CASSPGSESYNSPLHF
>.|TRBJ2-5|TRBV11-2|TRBD2
TGTGCCAGCAGCCGGACTAGCGGGATTTGGGAGACCCAGTACTTC
CASSRTSGIWETQYF
>.|TRBJ1-2|TRBV19|TRBD1
TGTGCCAGTAGTCCCCTGACAGGGGCCAACTATGGCTACACCTTC
CASSPLTGANYGYTF
>.|TRBJ1-4|TRBV27|.
TGTGCCAGCAGTTTATGGGGACGGTTTAATGAAAAACTGTTTTTT
CASSLWGRFNEKLFF
>.|TRBJ1-6|TRBV30|.
TGTGCCTGGTCCGATAATTCACCCCTCCACTTT
CAWSDNSPLHF
>.|TRBJ2-7|TRBV10-1|.
TGCGCCAGCAGTGACCGACTAGACCTACTCGAGCAGTACTTC
CASSDRLDLLEQYF
>once|TRBJ2-7|TRBV18|.
TGTGCCAGCTCACCACCGTCAGGGAGAGAGCAGTACTTC
CASSPPSGREQYF
>.|TRBJ1-2|TRBV2|.
TGTGCCAGTAGCGGGGACGGGAACTATGGCTACACCTTC
CASSGDGNYGYTF
>.|TRBJ2-5|TRBV5-1|.
TGCGCCAGCAGCTTGAGCGACTCCCGGGAGACCCAGTACTTC
CASSLSDSRETQYF
>.|TRBJ1-2|TRBV10-3|.
TGTGCCATCAGTGAAGGCTTTAACTATGGCTACACCTTC
CAISEGFNYGYTF
>.|TRBJ2-7|TRBV10-3|.
TGTGCCATCAGTGAGGGGGAGGGGGCTTCCTACGAGCAGTACTTC
CAISEGEGASYEQYF
>.|TRBJ2-3|TRBV5-6|.
TGTGCCAGCAGCTTGGTGGCAGTAACAGATACGCAGTATTTT
CASSLVAVTDTQYF
>.|TRBJ2-1|TRBV7-6|.
TGTGCCAGCAGCACACCCCTCGAGGGGCCGGGCAATGAGCAGTTCTTC
CASSTPLEGPGNEQFF
>.|TRBJ2-7|TRBV28|.
TGTGCCAGCACCCTACAGGGTTACGAGCAGTACTTC
CASTLQGYEQYF
>.|TRBJ2-1|TRBV7-9|.
TGTGCCAGCAGCTTAGGCCAGGGCAATGAGCAGTTCTTC
CASSLGQGNEQFF
>.|TRBJ2-7|TRBV21-1|.
TGTGCCAGCAGCAAAGTAGCAGGGGATAACTCCTACGAGCAGTACTTC
CASSKVAGDNSYEQYF
>.|TRBJ2-7|TRBV4-2|.
TGTGCCAGCAGCCAAGCTCAGCTCTACGAGCAGTACTTC
CASSQAQLYEQYF
>once|TRBJ2-1|TRBV27|TRBD2
TGTGCCAGCAGTATCACGGGACTAGCGGGGGGCGGGTTCTTC
CASSITGLAGGGFF
>.|TRBJ1-1|TRBV12-3/TRBV12-4|.
TGTGCCAGCAGCCCCCTGTACACTGAAGCTTTCTTT
CASSPLYTEAFF
>.|TRBJ2-1|TRBV6-8|TRBD2
TGTGCCAATCAGCGTCTAGCGGGAGTTGTCAATGAGCAGTTCTTC
CANQRLAGVVNEQFF
>.|TRBJ2-3|TRBV7-2|TRBD2
TGTGCCAGCAGCTCTGGGACTAGCTTGGGCACAGATACGCAGTATTTT
CASSSGTSLGTDTQYF
>.|TRBJ1-1|TRBV30|TRBD1
TGTGCCGCGGACAGGTTCATGAACACTGAAGCTTTCTTT
CAADRFMNTEAFF
>.|TRBJ2-1|TRBV28|.
TGTGCCAGCAGTTACCTAGGCAATGAGCAGTTCTTC
CASSYLGNEQFF
>.|TRBJ1-5|TRBV19|.
TGTGCCAGTAGCCCTCAGACGTCTCAGCCCCAGCATTTT
CASSPQTSQPQHF
>.|TRBJ1-5|TRBV15|.
TGTGCCACCAGCAGAGTGTCGGGGAATCAGCCCCAGCATTTT
CATSRVSGNQPQHF
>once|TRBJ1-4|TRBV7-2|TRBD1
TGTGCCAGCAGCACCGGACAGGGTGAAAAACTGTTTTTT
CASSTGQGEKLFF
>.|TRBJ1-2|TRBV11-1|.
TGTGCCAGCAGCCCCATACAGGGAAGTGGCTACACCTTC
CASSPIQGSGYTF
>few|TRBJ1-5|TRBV10-3|.
TGTGCCACACAGGGTGCCGGTACCAATCAGCCCCAGCATTTT
CATQGAGTNQPQHF
>.|TRBJ2-2|TRBV24-1|TRBD2
TGTGCCACCAGTGAACCCGCCGGACTAGCGGGAGGGATCGGGGAGCTGTTTTTT
CATSEPAGLAGGIGELFF
>.|TRBJ1-4|TRBV5-1|.
TGCGCCAGCAGCTTGGAGGGGTCCAGTAGCGAACTGTTTTTT
CASSLEGSSSELFF
>once|TRBJ2-2|TRBV7-6|TRBD1
TGTGCCAGCAGCCCTGACAGGGCGATCACCGGGGAGCTGTTTTTT
CASSPDRAITGELFF